What follows are 10 T cell receptor beta chains derived from one specimen sequenced in a study of long-term antiretroviral therapy in people with HIV. The libraries were made with immunoSEQ v3.0 at survey level. Method: immunoSEQ multiplex PCR; TCRdb's copy keeps in-frame clones and lacks some. The table shows over 30,000 clones, with 97% occurring only once. The sample consisted of unsorted PBMCs, taken 7.6 years after starting antiretroviral therapy. The source of these receptors is a man aged 30-40 years with HIV.

This rearrangement joins TRBV6-6 to TRBJ2-1, with 8 bases fitting TRBD1. CDR3 length: 13 amino acids. In germline, CDR1 is MNHNY, CDR2 SVGAGI (reference sequence). The junction had 7 bases not matched to a gene; V was cut back by 6 bases and J by 9 bases. The CDR3, as DNA: TGTGCCAGCAGGACAGGGGATGGGGGTGAGCAGTTCTTC. Its translation is CASRTGDGGEQFF.

This clone was seen a single time. Other nucleotide sequences from this sample produce the same CDR3. The chain is built from TRBV9 and TRBJ2-3, with no clear D. CDR3 length: 15 residues. The germline V gene has CDR1 SGDLS and CDR2 YYNGEE. The V end lost 0 bases, the J end lost 0 bases, and 8 bases lay between the germline ends. CDR3 in amino acids: CASSVAVDSTDTQYF. In nucleotides, the CDR3 is TGTGCCAGCAGCGTAGCGGTGGATAGCACAGATACGCAGTATTTT.

This chain connects TRBV6-5 to TRBJ2-7, with 9 bases matching TRBD2. The CDR3 is 14 residues long. CDR1 is MNHEY, CDR2 SVGAGI, per germline. V shed 6 bases, J shed 5 bases, and the junction held 8 bases outside the gene matches. The CDR3 loop is CASRRSGSINEQYF. The CDR3 coding sequence is TGTGCCAGCAGACGTAGCGGGAGTATTAACGAGCAGTACTTC.

This chain uses TRBV7-3 with TRBJ2-2; D remains unclear. This CDR3 contains 14 residues. The germline CDR1 and CDR2 sequences are SGHTA and FQGTGA. V lost 5 bases, J lost 1 base, and 8 bases lay in between. This CDR3 is CASSLARNTGELFF. The DNA of the CDR3 is TGTGCCAGCAGCCTCGCCAGGAACACCGGGGAGCTGTTTTTT.

CDR3 sequence: CASSLAGLGLNEQFF. For the CDR3, the DNA is TGCGCCAGCAGCTTGGCAGGACTAGGTCTAAATGAGCAGTTCTTC. The chain joins TRBV5-1 to TRBJ2-1, with TRBD2 identical over 7 bases. V shed 0 bases, J shed 7 bases, and the junction held 7 bases outside the gene matches. The CDR3 is made up of 15 amino acids. Germline V gene data show CDR1 as SGHRS and CDR2 as YFSETQ.

The chain uses TRBV5-1 and TRBJ2-2, with a possible D match to TRBD2 (6 bases). In germline, CDR1 is SGHRS, CDR2 YFSETQ. V was shortened by 3 bases and J by 10 bases, with 7 bases between the two germline ends. The CDR3 extends over 11 amino acids. DNA for the CDR3: TGCGCCAGCAGCTGGCGGGAGGAGCTGTTTTTT. Its protein product is CASSWREELFF.

The V and J genes are TRBV13 and TRBJ2-5; 7 positions agree with TRBD2. V was clipped by 5 bases and J by 5 bases; unmatched bases: 8. Germline V gene lookup returns CDR1 PRHDT and CDR2 FYEKMQ (reference sequence). This CDR3 spans 14 amino acids. CDR3 DNA sequence: TGTGCCAGCAGCGCCCCCTCGCGGGGGGAGACCCAGTACTTC. This sequence encodes CASSAPSRGETQYF. The full variable domain, rest sourced from reference TRBV13 and TRBJ2-5, is AAGVIQSPRHLIKEKRETATLKCYPIPRHDTVYWYQQGPGQDPQFLISFYEKMQSDKGSIPDRFSAQQFSDYHSELNMSSLELGDSALYFCASSAPSRGETQYFGPGTRLLVL.

This clone appeared a single time. The rearrangement uses TRBV19 and TRBJ1-2, with D tentatively TRBD1 (5 bases). Germline loops: CDR1 LNHDA, CDR2 SQIVND (reference sequence). Trimming pared 6 bases from V and 4 bases from J, leaving 18 bases between. CDR3 length equals 15 residues. The CDR3, as DNA: TGTGCCAGTAGCCGGGACGGGGCTTCGAGCTATGGCTACACCTTC. The encoded protein is CASSRDGASSYGYTF.

The chain is built from TRBV2 and TRBJ1-2, with D tentatively TRBD1 (6 bases). In germline, CDR1 is SNHLY, CDR2 FYNNEI. V was cut by 1 base and J by 7 bases, with 10 bases left in between. This CDR3 region has 13 residues. The CDR3 DNA follows: TGTGCCAGCAGTGAAGTGGGAGGGGGTGGCTACACCTTC. Translated: CASSEVGGGGYTF. The full variable domain, with the rest looked up from reference TRBV2 and TRBJ1-2, is EPEVTQTPSHQVTQMGQEVILRCVPISNHLYFYWYRQILGQKVEFLVSFYNNEISEKSEIFDDQFSVERPDGSNFTLKIRSTKLEDSAMYFCASSEVGGGGYTFGSGTRLTVV.

The J gene is TRBJ2-7, the V gene TRBV19; D is ambiguous. V was shortened by 10 bases and J by 3 bases, with 13 bases between the two germline ends. The germline V gene has CDR1 LNHDA and CDR2 SQIVND (reference sequence). CDR3 length: 12 residues. CDR3 in DNA: TGTGCCACCGCGTCACAAAACTACGAGCAGTACTTC. Amino acid sequence: CATASQNYEQYF. The whole variable domain, filled in from reference TRBV19 and TRBJ2-7, reads DGGITQSPKYLFRKEGQNVTLSCEQNLNHDAMYWYRQDPGQGLRLIYYSQIVNDFQKGDIAEGYSVSREKKESFPLTVTSAQKNPTAFYLCATASQNYEQYFGPGTRLTVT.